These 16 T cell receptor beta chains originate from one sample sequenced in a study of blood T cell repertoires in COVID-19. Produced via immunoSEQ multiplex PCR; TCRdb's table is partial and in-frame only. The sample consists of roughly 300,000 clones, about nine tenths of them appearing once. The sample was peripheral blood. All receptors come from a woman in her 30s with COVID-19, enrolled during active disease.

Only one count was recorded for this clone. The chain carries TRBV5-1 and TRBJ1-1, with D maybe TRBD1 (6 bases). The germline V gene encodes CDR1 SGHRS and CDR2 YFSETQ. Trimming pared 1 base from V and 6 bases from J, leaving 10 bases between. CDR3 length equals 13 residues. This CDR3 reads CASSLTGSPEAFF. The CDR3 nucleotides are TGCGCCAGCAGCTTGACAGGGTCGCCTGAAGCTTTCTTT.

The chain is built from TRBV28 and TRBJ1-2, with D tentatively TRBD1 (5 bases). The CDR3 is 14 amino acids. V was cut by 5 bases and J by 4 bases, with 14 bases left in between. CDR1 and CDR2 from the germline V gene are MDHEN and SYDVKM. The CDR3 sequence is CASSPPGGGYGYTF. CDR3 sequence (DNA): TGTGCCAGCAGTCCCCCGGGGGGGGGCTATGGCTACACCTTC.

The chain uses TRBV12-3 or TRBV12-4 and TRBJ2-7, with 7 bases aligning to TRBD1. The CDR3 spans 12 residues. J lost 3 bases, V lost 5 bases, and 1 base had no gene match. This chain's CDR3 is CASSGDSYEQYF. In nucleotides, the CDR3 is TGTGCCAGCAGTGGGGACAGCTACGAGCAGTACTTC.

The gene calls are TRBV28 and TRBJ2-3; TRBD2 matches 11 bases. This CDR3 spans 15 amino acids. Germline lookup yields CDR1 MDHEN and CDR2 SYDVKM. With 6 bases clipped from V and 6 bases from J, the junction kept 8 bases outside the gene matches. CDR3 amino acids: CASRETSGSGDTQYF. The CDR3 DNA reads TGTGCCAGCAGAGAAACTAGCGGGAGTGGCGATACGCAGTATTTT. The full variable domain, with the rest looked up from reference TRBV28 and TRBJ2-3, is DVKVTQSSRYLVKRTGEKVFLECVQDMDHENMFWYRQDPGLGLRLIYFSYDVKMKEKGDIPEGYSVSREKKERFSLILESASTNQTSMYLCASRETSGSGDTQYFGPGTRLTVL.

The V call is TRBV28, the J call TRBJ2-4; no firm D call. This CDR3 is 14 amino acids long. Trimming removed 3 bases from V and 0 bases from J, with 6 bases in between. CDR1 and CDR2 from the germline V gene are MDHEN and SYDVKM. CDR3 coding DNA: TGTGCCAGCAGTTTGAGGATAGCCAAAAACATTCAGTACTTC. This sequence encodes CASSLRIAKNIQYF.

CDR3 sequence reads: CASSQVPGRNEQFF. The DNA for the CDR3 is TGCGCCAGCAGCCAAGTTCCCGGGAGAAATGAGCAGTTCTTC. V is TRBV4-1 and J is TRBJ2-1; D possibly corresponds to TRBD2 (6 bases). This CDR3 is built from 14 residues. V lost 1 base, J lost 7 bases, and 11 bases lay in between. The germline V gene encodes CDR1 MGHRA and CDR2 YSYEKL.

The CDR3 here is CASSFVGRGLAGNTDTQYF. Here the CDR3 DNA reads TGTGCCAGCAGTTTCGTAGGCCGTGGGTTAGCGGGTAACACAGATACGCAGTATTTT. The rearrangement links TRBV28 to TRBJ2-3, with 7 bases lining up with TRBD2. CDR3 size: 19 residues. Germline V gene lookup returns CDR1 MDHEN and CDR2 SYDVKM. With V trimmed by 3 bases and J by 2 bases, 17 bases remained unmatched. Looking up the rest from reference TRBV28 and TRBJ2-3 gives the full variable domain: DVKVTQSSRYLVKRTGEKVFLECVQDMDHENMFWYRQDPGLGLRLIYFSYDVKMKEKGDIPEGYSVSREKKERFSLILESASTNQTSMYLCASSFVGRGLAGNTDTQYFGPGTRLTVL.

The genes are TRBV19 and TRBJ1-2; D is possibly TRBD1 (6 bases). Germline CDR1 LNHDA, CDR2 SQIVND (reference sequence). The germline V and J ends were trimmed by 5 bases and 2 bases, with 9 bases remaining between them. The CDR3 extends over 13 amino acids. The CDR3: CASSETGNYGYTF. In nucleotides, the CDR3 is TGTGCCAGTAGTGAAACAGGGAACTATGGCTACACCTTC.

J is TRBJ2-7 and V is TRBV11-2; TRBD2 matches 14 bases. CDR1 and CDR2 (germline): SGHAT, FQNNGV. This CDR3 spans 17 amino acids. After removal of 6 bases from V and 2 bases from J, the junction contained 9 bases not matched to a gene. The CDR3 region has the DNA TGTGCCAGCAGGCCGGGACTAGCGGGAGAAACCCCCTACGAGCAGTACTTC. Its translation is CASRPGLAGETPYEQYF.

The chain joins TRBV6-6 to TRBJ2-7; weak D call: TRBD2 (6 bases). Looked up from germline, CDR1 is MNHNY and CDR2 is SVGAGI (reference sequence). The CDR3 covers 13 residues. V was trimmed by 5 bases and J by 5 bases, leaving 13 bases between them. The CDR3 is CASSPPGENEQYF. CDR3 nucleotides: TGTGCCAGCAGTCCCCCGGGGGAGAACGAGCAGTACTTC.

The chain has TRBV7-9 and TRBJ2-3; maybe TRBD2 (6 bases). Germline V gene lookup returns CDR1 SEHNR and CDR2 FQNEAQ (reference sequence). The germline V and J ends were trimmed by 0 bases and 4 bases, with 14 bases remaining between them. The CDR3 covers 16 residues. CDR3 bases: TGTGCCAGCAGCTTAGCGAATGGGGGGAGCCCAGATACGCAGTATTTT. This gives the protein CASSLANGGSPDTQYF.

CDR3 in DNA: TGCGCCAGCAATCAAGTGGGTAGCGGCTACAATGAGCAGTTCTTC. Translation: CASNQVGSGYNEQFF. The rearrangement links TRBV4-1 to TRBJ2-1, with a weak D call TRBD2 (6 bases). The V end lost 7 bases, the J end lost 3 bases, and 16 bases lay between the germline ends. The CDR3 has 15 residues. Germline V lookup: CDR1 MGHRA, CDR2 YSYEKL.

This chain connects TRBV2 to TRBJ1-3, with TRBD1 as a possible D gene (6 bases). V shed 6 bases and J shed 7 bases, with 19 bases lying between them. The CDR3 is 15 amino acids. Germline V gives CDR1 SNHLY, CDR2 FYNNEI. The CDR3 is CASRASGTIGNTIYF. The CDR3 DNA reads TGTGCCAGCAGGGCGTCCGGGACAATCGGCAACACCATATATTTT.

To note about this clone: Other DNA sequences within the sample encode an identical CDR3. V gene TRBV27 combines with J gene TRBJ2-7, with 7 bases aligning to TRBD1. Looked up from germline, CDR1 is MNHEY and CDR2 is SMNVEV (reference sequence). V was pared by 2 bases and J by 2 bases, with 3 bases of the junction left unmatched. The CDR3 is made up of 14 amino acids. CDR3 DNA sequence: TGTGCCAGCAGTTTAGGCCAGGGGGCCTACGAGCAGTACTTC. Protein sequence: CASSLGQGAYEQYF.

This CDR3 reads CASSSGQSTNEKLFF. CDR3 bases: TGTGCCAGCAGTAGCGGACAGTCAACTAATGAAAAACTGTTTTTT. V and J are TRBV6-2 or TRBV6-3 and TRBJ1-4; TRBD1 is a possible D gene (6 bases). Between the trimmed V and J ends, which lost 5 bases and 0 bases, there was a span of 10 bases. The CDR3 sequence is 15 residues long. Germline V gene sequence: CDR1 MNHEY, CDR2 SVGEGT.

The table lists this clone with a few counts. The CDR3 region has the DNA TGTGCCAGCAGCGTAGGTGGGTCAGGGGGAGCGACTAATGAAAAACTGTTTTTT. Translated: CASSVGGSGGATNEKLFF. The chain has TRBV9 and TRBJ1-4; 7 bases are shared with TRBD1. V lost 0 bases, J lost 2 bases, and 10 bases stayed unmatched. This CDR3 region has 18 residues. CDR1 and CDR2 (germline): SGDLS, YYNGEE. The variable domain in full, with the rest retrieved from reference TRBV9 and TRBJ1-4, is DSGVTQTPKHLITATGQRVTLRCSPRSGDLSVYWYQQSLDQGLQFLIQYYNGEERAKGNILERFSAQQFPDLHSELNLSSLELGDSALYFCASSVGGSGGATNEKLFFGSGTQLSVL.